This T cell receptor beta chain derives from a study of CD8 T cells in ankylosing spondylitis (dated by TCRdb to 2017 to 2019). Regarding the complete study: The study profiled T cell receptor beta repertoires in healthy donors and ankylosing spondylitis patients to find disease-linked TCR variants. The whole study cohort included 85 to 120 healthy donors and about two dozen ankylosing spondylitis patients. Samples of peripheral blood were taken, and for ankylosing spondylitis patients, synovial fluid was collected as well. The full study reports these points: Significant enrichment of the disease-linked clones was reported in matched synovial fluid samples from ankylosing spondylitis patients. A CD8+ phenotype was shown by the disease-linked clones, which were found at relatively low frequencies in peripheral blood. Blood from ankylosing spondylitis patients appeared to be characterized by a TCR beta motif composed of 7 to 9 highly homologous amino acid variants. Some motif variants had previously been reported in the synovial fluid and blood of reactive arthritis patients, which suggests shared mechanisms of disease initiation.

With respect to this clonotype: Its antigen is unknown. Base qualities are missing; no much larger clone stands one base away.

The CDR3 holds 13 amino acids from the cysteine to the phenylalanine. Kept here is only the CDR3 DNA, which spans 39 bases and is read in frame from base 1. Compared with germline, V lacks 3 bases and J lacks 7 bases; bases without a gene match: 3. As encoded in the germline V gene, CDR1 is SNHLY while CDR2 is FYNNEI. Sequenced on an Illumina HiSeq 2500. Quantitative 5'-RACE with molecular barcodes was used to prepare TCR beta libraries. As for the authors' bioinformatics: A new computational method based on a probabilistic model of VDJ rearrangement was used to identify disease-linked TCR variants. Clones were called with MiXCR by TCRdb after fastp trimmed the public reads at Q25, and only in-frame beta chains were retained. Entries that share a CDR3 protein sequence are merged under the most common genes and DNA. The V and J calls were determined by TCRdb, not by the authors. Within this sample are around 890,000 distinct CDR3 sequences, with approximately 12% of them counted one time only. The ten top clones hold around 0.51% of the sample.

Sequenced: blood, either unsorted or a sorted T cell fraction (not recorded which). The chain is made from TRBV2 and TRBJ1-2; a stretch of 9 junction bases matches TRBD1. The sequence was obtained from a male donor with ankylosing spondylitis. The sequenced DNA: TGTGCCAGCAGTGAGACAGGGGGTTCTGGCTACACCTTC. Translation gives CASSETGGSGYTF.